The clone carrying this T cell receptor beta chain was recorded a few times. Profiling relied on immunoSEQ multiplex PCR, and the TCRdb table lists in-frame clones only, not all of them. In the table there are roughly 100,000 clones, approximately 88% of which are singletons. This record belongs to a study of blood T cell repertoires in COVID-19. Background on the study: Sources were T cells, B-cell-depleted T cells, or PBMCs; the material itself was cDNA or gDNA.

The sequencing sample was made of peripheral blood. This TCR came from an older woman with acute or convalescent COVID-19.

The CDR3 spells CASSSAILGTGDNEQFF. In DNA, the CDR3 is TGTGCCAGCAGCTCCGCCATACTCGGGACAGGGGACAATGAGCAGTTCTTC. This sequence joins TRBV7-3 and TRBJ2-1, with TRBD1 matching over 10 bases. Per germline, CDR1 SGHTA and CDR2 FQGTGA. This CDR3 has 17 amino acids. After removal of 4 bases from V and 5 bases from J, the junction contained 11 bases not matched to a gene. The entire variable domain, with the rest obtained from reference TRBV7-3 and TRBJ2-1, is as follows: GAGVSQTPSNKVTEKGKYVELRCDPISGHTALYWYRQSLGQGPEFLIYFQGTGAADDSGLPNDRFFAVRPEGSVSTLKIQRTERGDSAVYLCASSSAILGTGDNEQFFGPGTRLTVL.